Included here is one T cell receptor (beta chain) sequence, with context. The data stem from a study of blood T cell repertoires in COVID-19. Study background: Spain, Italy and the United States supplied samples that represented acute and convalescent COVID-19. Nucleic acid was either cDNA or gDNA, and it came from T cells, B-cell-depleted T cells, or PBMCs.

Authors' methods: Nucleated cell number was recorded as an estimate derived from reference gene primer amplification. Some clones are missing from TCRdb's copy, which holds only in-frame ones; the method was immunoSEQ multiplex PCR. The V and J calls and clone size come from that table; D and trimming were worked out from the DNA. The sample shows about 350,000 clones, about 90% of them seen only once. The CDR3 spans 15 residues. Trimming stripped 1 base from V and 2 bases from J, with 9 bases between. CDR1 and CDR2 from the germline V gene are LGHNT and FRNRAP. Sequenced input: peripheral blood. The origin of this receptor is a woman between 18 and 30 years old who had recovered from COVID-19. The V and J genes are TRBV12-5 and TRBJ1-3; D is unclear. The CDR3 DNA follows: TGTGCTAGTGGTTTGGCAGATTTCCCTGGAAACACCATATATTTT. It codes for CASGLADFPGNTIYF.